The source of this TCR beta chain is a study of T-cell memory formation after mild COVID-19. Study-level background: Clustering of TCRs was largely donor specific. Findings and limits, study-wide: Second-wave clones with a day 37 peak had unconfirmed SARS-CoV-2 specificity. Those CD4+ clones that contracted were mainly in CM and EM (CD8+ ones in EMRA).

In the case of this clonotype: Its antigen is unknown.

Germline CDR1 reads SGHAT; CDR2 reads FQNNGV. V dropped 1 base and J dropped 2 bases, with 10 bases sitting between them. This CDR3 region has 15 residues. MiXCR, applied by TCRdb to the 5' RACE reads, yields one record per CDR3 protein. The sample shows approximately 430,000 distinct CDR3 sequences, 20% to 30% of them seen only once. The chain employs TRBV11-2 and TRBJ2-3; D is undetermined. The TCR sequence derives from an adult woman who had mild COVID-19 (a few samples of this study predate the infection). Cell type and time point are not known. Sequencing used PBMCs or a T cell subset sorted from them (not recorded which). The CDR3, as DNA: TGTGCCAGCAGCTTAGGGGAAAGGACCACAGATACGCAGTATTTT. Protein product: CASSLGERTTDTQYF.